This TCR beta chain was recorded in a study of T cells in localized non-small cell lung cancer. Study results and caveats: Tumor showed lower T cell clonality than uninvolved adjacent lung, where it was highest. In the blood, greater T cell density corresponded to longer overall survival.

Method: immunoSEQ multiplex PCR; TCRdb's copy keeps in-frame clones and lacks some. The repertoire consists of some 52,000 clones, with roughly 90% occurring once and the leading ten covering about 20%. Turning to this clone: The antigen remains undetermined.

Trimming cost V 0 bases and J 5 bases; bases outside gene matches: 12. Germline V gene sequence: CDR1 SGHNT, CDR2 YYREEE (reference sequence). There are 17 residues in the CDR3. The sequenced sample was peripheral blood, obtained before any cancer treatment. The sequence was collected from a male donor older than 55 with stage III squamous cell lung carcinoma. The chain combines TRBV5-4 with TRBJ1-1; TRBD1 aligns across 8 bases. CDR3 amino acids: CASSLVAGQGQLTEAFF. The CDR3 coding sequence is TGTGCCAGCAGCTTGGTGGCAGGACAGGGACAATTAACTGAAGCTTTCTTT.